These 3 T cell receptor beta chains share one sample of origin, sequenced in a study of cytomegalovirus exposure and HLA in healthy donors. In the PCR, 60 Vbeta and 13 Jbeta primers were used. Sequencing was performed with immunoSEQ multiplex PCR; in TCRdb, only in-frame clones are kept and a portion is missing. The sample lists some 130,000 clones; 65% to 70% were seen once. The specimen was PBMCs. Receptors were obtained from a human donor in good health.

This clone was observed once. J is TRBJ2-3 and V is TRBV12-5, with 7 bases aligning to TRBD1. V was clipped by 6 bases and J by 5 bases; unmatched bases: 5. CDR1 is LGHNT and CDR2 is FRNRAP in the germline V gene. The length of the CDR3 is 13 residues. Written as DNA, the CDR3 is TGTGCTAGTGGCAAAGGGGGCAGAGATACGCAGTATTTT. Encoded protein: CASGKGGRDTQYF.

This clone was detected a few times. CDR3 coding DNA: TGTGCCAGTACCTCACAGGTGATCTCTGGAAACACCATATATTTT. Protein sequence: CASTSQVISGNTIYF. The chain has TRBV19 and TRBJ1-3, with D possibly TRBD1 on 5 matching bases. The CDR3 runs 15 residues. V was trimmed by 7 bases and J by 0 bases, leaving 13 bases between them. The germline gives CDR1 LNHDA, CDR2 SQIVND (reference sequence). The full variable domain, completed using reference TRBV19 and TRBJ1-3, is DGGITQSPKYLFRKEGQNVTLSCEQNLNHDAMYWYRQDPGQGLRLIYYSQIVNDFQKGDIAEGYSVSREKKESFPLTVTSAQKNPTAFYLCASTSQVISGNTIYFGEGSWLTVV.

This clone was recorded once. The V call is TRBV18, the J call TRBJ2-4; D might be TRBD1 (6 bases). This CDR3 is built from 18 residues. Germline CDR1 KGHSH, CDR2 LQKENI. V was cut by 2 bases and J by 9 bases, with 26 bases left in between. The CDR3 spells CASSPWVAAGALEGIQYF. The CDR3 nucleotides are TGTGCCAGCTCACCATGGGTCGCGGCAGGGGCTTTGGAAGGCATTCAGTACTTC.